This T cell receptor (beta chain) derives from a study of CD8+ T cells in alopecia areata. Findings and limits, study-wide: Any link of baseline CD8+ expansion to response, resting on one nonresponder, remains uncertain. In blood and scalp, many expanded lesional clones persisted during tofacitinib. Normal-skin resident alphabeta T cells also appear among scalp sample sequences.

The CDR3 consists of 13 residues. The germline V gene encodes CDR1 SGHDT and CDR2 YYEEEE. Trimming cost V 3 bases and J 9 bases; bases outside gene matches: 6. This clone was observed once. What it binds is not known. Treatment denoted: oral pan-JAK inhibitor, 5-10 mg twice daily. Patients with alopecia areata provided lesional scalp punch biopsies as well as peripheral blood. cDNA serving as the sequencing template came from extracted, reverse transcribed RNA. Assay: immunoSEQ multiplex PCR; the TCRdb copy retains only in-frame clones and omits some. This table has over 95,000 clones, 60% to 75% appearing once.

The clonotype originates from a human donor with alopecia areata. The rearrangement joins TRBV5-6 to TRBJ1-5; 7 positions agree with TRBD1. The sample here was CD8+ T cells sorted from blood, taken at week 4, from a patient treated with tofacitinib. This chain's CDR3 is CASSSGQSWPQHF. DNA of the CDR3: TGTGCCAGCAGCTCGGGACAGTCGTGGCCCCAGCATTTT.